Each of the 23 T cell receptor beta chains below was sequenced from the same sample in a study of cytotoxic CD8 clonotypes in ibrutinib-treated CLL. TCRdb's table, derived via immunoSEQ multiplex PCR, lists solely in-frame clones and lacks some. The profile shows roughly 58,000 clones, around 52% of them singletons. The sample consisted of PBMCs, taken at disease progression, from a patient treated with ibrutinib. The receptors were sampled from a human donor with chronic lymphocytic leukemia.

V usage is TRBV7-2 and J usage is TRBJ2-7; the D is unclear. Trimming removed 2 bases from V and 1 base from J, with 3 bases in between. CDR1 and CDR2 from the germline V gene are SGHTA and FQGNSA. CDR3 size: 12 residues. The CDR3 region is CASSLQSYEQYF. The CDR3, as DNA: TGTGCCAGCAGCTTACAGTCCTACGAGCAGTACTTC.

The CDR3 spells CATSRAQRGAQETQYF. In nucleotides, the CDR3 is TGTGCCACCAGCAGAGCCCAAAGAGGGGCCCAAGAGACCCAGTACTTC. The chain couples TRBV15 to TRBJ2-5; D tentatively reads TRBD1 or TRBD2 (5 bases each). Germline V lookup: CDR1 LNHNV, CDR2 YYDKDF (reference sequence). Deletions cut 1 base from V and 1 base from J, with 13 bases between. CDR3 length equals 16 residues.

The V and J genes are TRBV6-5 and TRBJ2-7; 14 bases agree with TRBD2. CDR1 MNHEY and CDR2 SVGAGI come from the germline V gene. The CDR3 is 15 residues long. After removal of 4 bases from V and 3 bases from J, the junction contained 2 bases not matched to a gene. The CDR3 nucleotides are TGTGCCAGCAGTTCGGGGACTAGCGGGGGCTACGAGCAGTACTTC. Encoded protein: CASSSGTSGGYEQYF.

This rearrangement joins TRBV30 to TRBJ1-5, with D maybe TRBD1 (5 bases). Trimming cost V 7 bases and J 5 bases, with 15 bases left between them. Germline lookup yields CDR1 GTSNPN and CDR2 SVGIG (reference sequence). The CDR3 is made up of 13 amino acids. This chain's CDR3 is CALGVQGDQPQHF. CDR3 bases: TGTGCCTTGGGAGTCCAAGGGGATCAGCCCCAGCATTTT. The whole variable domain, filled in from reference TRBV30 and TRBJ1-5, reads SQTIHQWPATLVQPVGSPLSLECTVEGTSNPNLYWYRQAAGRGLQLLFYSVGIGQISSEVPQNLSASRPQDRQFILSSKKLLLSDSGFYLCALGVQGDQPQHFGDGTRLSIL.

The chain combines TRBV30 with TRBJ2-2; no firm D call. Trimming cost V 1 base and J 4 bases, with 7 bases left between them. This CDR3 has 13 amino acids. Germline V lookup: CDR1 GTSNPN, CDR2 SVGIG (reference sequence). CDR3 DNA sequence: TGTGCCTGGAGTGGATCCGGCACCGGGGAGCTGTTTTTT. Translation: CAWSGSGTGELFF.

The rearrangement uses TRBV6-1 and TRBJ1-4, with 9 bases that match TRBD1. The J segment lost 8 bases and the V segment lost 4 bases, leaving 14 bases of the junction unmatched. The length of the CDR3 is 17 residues. Per the germline V gene, CDR1 is MNHNS and CDR2 is SASEGT. The CDR3, as DNA: TGTGCCAGCAGTGCGACACTGGGACAGGGTTCAGGGGAAAAACTGTTTTTT. This gives the protein CASSATLGQGSGEKLFF.

This clone showed up just a few times. This chain uses TRBV11-2 with TRBJ1-3; D remains ambiguous. CDR1 is SGHAT and CDR2 is FQNNGV in the germline V gene. V lost 6 bases, J lost 0 bases, and 12 bases lay in between. The CDR3 sequence is 15 residues long. Here the CDR3 reads CASRPWTDSGNTIYF. The CDR3 nucleotides read TGTGCCAGCAGACCCTGGACGGACTCTGGAAACACCATATATTTT. The variable domain in full, with the rest retrieved from reference TRBV11-2 and TRBJ1-3, is EAGVAQSPRYKIIEKRQSVAFWCNPISGHATLYWYQQILGQGPKLLIQFQNNGVVDDSQLPKDRFSAERLKGVDSTLKIQPAKLEDSAVYLCASRPWTDSGNTIYFGEGSWLTVV.

The chain uses TRBV10-3 and TRBJ1-6, with 8 bases identical to TRBD1. V trimming: 5 bases; J trimming: 6 bases; junction bases outside the gene matches: 6. Germline CDR1 and CDR2: ENHRY and SYGVKD. This CDR3 has 15 residues. The CDR3: CAISIDRGTNSPLHF. In DNA, the CDR3 is TGTGCCATCAGTATTGACAGGGGTACTAATTCACCCCTCCACTTT.

The chain recombines TRBV28 with TRBJ2-7, with D unclear. The CDR3 extends over 11 amino acids. The V and J ends lost 3 bases and 5 bases respectively, with 5 bases between them. Looked up from germline, CDR1 is MDHEN and CDR2 is SYDVKM. As DNA, the CDR3 is TGTGCCAGCAGTTTCATGCACGAGCAGTACTTC. Protein sequence: CASSFMHEQYF.

This clone was seen a handful of times. The gene calls are TRBV19 and TRBJ2-3; no reliable D call. The V gene's germline CDR1 is LNHDA and CDR2 SQIVND (reference sequence). The CDR3 contains 12 residues. With 1 base removed from V and 5 bases from J, the gap between germline ends came to 4 bases. CDR3 bases: TGTGCCAGTAGTATAGGTAGAGATACGCAGTATTTT. Protein product: CASSIGRDTQYF.

The genes are TRBV14 and TRBJ1-2, with D perhaps TRBD1 (5 bases). Germline CDR1 SGHDN, CDR2 FVKESK. Between the trimmed V and J ends, which lost 3 bases and 2 bases, there was a span of 16 bases. The length of the CDR3 is 16 residues. The CDR3 DNA is TGTGCCAGCAGCCACTGGGGGGGGACCGACAACTATGGCTACACCTTC. Translated: CASSHWGGTDNYGYTF.

The V gene is TRBV7-2, the J gene TRBJ1-6; 7 bases map to TRBD1. CDR1 and CDR2 from the germline V gene are SGHTA and FQGNSA. J was trimmed by 6 bases and V by 4 bases; bases with no gene match: 9. This CDR3 spans 16 amino acids. For the CDR3, the DNA is TGTGCCAGCAGCTCAAGACGACAGGGTTTTAATTCACCCCTCCACTTT. As protein: CASSSRRQGFNSPLHF.

V is TRBV27 and J is TRBJ2-5; D uncertain. V was shortened by 2 bases and J by 4 bases, with 8 bases between the two germline ends. The CDR3 has 13 residues. The germline CDR1 and CDR2 sequences are MNHEY and SMNVEV (reference sequence). CDR3 loop: CASSLKFRETQYF. The CDR3 DNA is TGTGCCAGCAGTTTAAAGTTTCGAGAGACCCAGTACTTC.

This clone was counted between two and nine times. The chain uses TRBV7-8 and TRBJ2-7; D unresolved. This CDR3 spans 11 amino acids. V shed 5 bases and J shed 2 bases, with 4 bases lying between them. Germline V CDR1 and CDR2: SGHVS, FQNEAQ. The CDR3 spells CASSLTYEQYF. The CDR3 bases are TGTGCCAGCAGCCTAACCTACGAGCAGTACTTC.

A few counts support this clone. The chain is built from TRBV10-3 and TRBJ1-1; D is unresolved. Trimming shortened V by 3 bases and J by 4 bases, and 9 bases separated the two germline ends. In germline, CDR1 is ENHRY, CDR2 SYGVKD. The CDR3 spans 13 residues. DNA of the CDR3: TGTGCCATCAGTGACGGACTGGGCACTGAAGCTTTCTTT. It codes for CAISDGLGTEAFF.

This clone came up once. The chain employs TRBV7-6 and TRBJ2-1, with D possibly being TRBD1 or TRBD2 (5 bases each). Trimming removed 1 base at V and 4 bases at J, with 14 bases between. The germline gives CDR1 SGHVS, CDR2 FNYEAQ. The CDR3 loop spans 16 amino acids. The CDR3 sequence: CASSLVIGDLYNEQFF. The CDR3 nucleotides read TGTGCCAGCAGCTTAGTAATAGGGGACCTATACAATGAGCAGTTCTTC.

The rearrangement links TRBV27 to TRBJ1-5; possible D gene TRBD1, 5 bases. The CDR3 contains 18 residues. The V end was cut by 2 bases, the J end by 0 bases, with 17 bases between. Germline V gene sequence: CDR1 MNHEY, CDR2 SMNVEV (reference sequence). The CDR3 DNA sequence: TGTGCCAGCAGTTTACGGCAGGGTGGGCTTTATAGCAATCAGCCCCAGCATTTT. It yields the protein CASSLRQGGLYSNQPQHF.

This clone was seen just once. The chain uses TRBV2 and TRBJ1-6, with D perhaps TRBD1 (6 bases). This CDR3 is 15 amino acids long. From germline, CDR1 is SNHLY and CDR2 FYNNEI. Trimming removed 2 bases at V and 7 bases at J, with 12 bases between. The CDR3 spells CASSERLRGNSPLHF. The DNA for the CDR3 is TGTGCCAGCAGTGAACGGCTCAGGGGCAATTCACCCCTCCACTTT. Supplemented by reference TRBV2 and TRBJ1-6, the full variable domain reads EPEVTQTPSHQVTQMGQEVILRCVPISNHLYFYWYRQILGQKVEFLVSFYNNEISEKSEIFDDQFSVERPDGSNFTLKIRSTKLEDSAMYFCASSERLRGNSPLHFGNGTRLTVT.

This chain joins TRBV5-1 and TRBJ2-5; 10 nucleotides match TRBD2. After removal of 0 bases from V and 2 bases from J, the junction contained 1 base not matched to a gene. Germline values: CDR1 SGHRS, CDR2 YFSETQ. The CDR3 has 15 amino acids. CDR3 sequence (DNA): TGCGCCAGCAGCTTGGTTAGCGGGAGGCAAGAGACCCAGTACTTC. Translation: CASSLVSGRQETQYF.

The V gene is TRBV29-1, the J gene TRBJ2-5, with 8 positions matching TRBD2. Trimming at V came to 5 bases and at J to 3 bases, leaving 2 bases not matched to a gene. The CDR3 totals 12 residues. Germline CDR1 SQVTM, CDR2 ANQGSEA. CDR3 sequence: CSVFSGEETQYF. The CDR3 DNA reads as TGCAGCGTTTTTAGCGGGGAAGAGACCCAGTACTTC.

The rearrangement joins TRBV4-3 to TRBJ1-2, with 7 bases identical to TRBD1. The CDR3 length is 16 residues. V lost 1 base to trimming and J lost 2 bases; unmatched junction nucleotides: 7. Germline CDR1 LGHNA, CDR2 YSLEER. The CDR3 loop is CASSQVLGTANYGYTF. The CDR3 DNA reads TGCGCCAGCAGCCAAGTATTGGGGACAGCGAACTATGGCTACACCTTC.

This clone was recorded only once. The V call is TRBV29-1, the J call TRBJ2-3; 7 nucleotides line up with TRBD2. The CDR3 is made up of 13 amino acids. The V gene's germline CDR1 is SQVTM and CDR2 ANQGSEA. CDR3 sequence: CIMASGVTDTQYF. The CDR3 bases are TGCATCATGGCCAGCGGGGTCACAGATACGCAGTATTTT.

This clone was counted between two and nine times. The chain's CDR3 is CASSLLAGIYGYTF. CDR3 nucleotides: TGTGCCAGCAGCTTATTGGCAGGCATCTATGGCTACACCTTC. The chain joins TRBV7-2 to TRBJ1-2, with unresolved D. The germline gives CDR1 SGHTA, CDR2 FQGNSA. This CDR3 contains 14 residues. Trimming left V 2 bases short and J 4 bases short, with 11 bases between.